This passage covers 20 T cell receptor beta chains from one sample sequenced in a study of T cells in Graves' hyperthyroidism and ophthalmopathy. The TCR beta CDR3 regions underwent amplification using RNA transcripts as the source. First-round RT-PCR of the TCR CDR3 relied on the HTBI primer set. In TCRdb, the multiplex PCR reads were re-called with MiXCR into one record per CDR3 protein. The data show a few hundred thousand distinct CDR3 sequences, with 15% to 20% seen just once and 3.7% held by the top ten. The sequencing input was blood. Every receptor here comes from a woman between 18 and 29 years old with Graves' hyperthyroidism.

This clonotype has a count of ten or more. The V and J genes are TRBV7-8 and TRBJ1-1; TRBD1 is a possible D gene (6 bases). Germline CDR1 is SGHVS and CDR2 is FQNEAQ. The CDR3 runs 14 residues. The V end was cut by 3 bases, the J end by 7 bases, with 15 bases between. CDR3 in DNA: TGTGCCAGCAGCTTGTCGACGGGGGCGGTTGAAGCTTTCTTT. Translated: CASSLSTGAVEAFF.

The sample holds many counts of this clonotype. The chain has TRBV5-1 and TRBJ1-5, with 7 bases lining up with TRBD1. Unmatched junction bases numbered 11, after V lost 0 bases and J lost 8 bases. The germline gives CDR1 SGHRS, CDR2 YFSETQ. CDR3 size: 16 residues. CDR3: CASSLGDSAGIEPQHF. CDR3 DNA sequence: TGCGCCAGCAGCTTGGGGGACAGTGCCGGTATTGAGCCCCAGCATTTT.

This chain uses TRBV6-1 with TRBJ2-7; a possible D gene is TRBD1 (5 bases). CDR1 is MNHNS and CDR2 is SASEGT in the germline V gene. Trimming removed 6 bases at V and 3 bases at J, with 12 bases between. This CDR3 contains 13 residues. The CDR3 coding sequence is TGTGCCAGCAGCGTTGACAGATACTACGAGCAGTACTTC. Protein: CASSVDRYYEQYF.

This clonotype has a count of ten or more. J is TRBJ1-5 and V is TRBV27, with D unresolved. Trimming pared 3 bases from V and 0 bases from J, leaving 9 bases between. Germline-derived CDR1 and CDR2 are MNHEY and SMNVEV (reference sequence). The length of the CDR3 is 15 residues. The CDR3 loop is CASSFAGYSNQPQHF. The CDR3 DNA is TGTGCCAGCAGTTTTGCTGGGTATAGCAATCAGCCCCAGCATTTT.

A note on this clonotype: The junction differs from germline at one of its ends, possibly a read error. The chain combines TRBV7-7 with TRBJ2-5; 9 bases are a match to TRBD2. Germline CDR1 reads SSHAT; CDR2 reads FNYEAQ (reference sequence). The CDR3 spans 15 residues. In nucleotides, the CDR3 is TGTGCTAGCAGCTTGGGCGGGGGGGCCCGGGAGACCCAGTACTTC. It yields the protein CASSLGGGARETQYF.

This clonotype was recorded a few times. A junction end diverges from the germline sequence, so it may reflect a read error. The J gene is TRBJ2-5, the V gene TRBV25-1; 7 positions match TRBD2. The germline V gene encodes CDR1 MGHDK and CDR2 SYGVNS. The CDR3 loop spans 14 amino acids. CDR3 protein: CASSELKGRENQYF. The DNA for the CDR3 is TGTGCCAGCAGTGAATTGAAGGGGAGGGAGAACCAGTACTTC.

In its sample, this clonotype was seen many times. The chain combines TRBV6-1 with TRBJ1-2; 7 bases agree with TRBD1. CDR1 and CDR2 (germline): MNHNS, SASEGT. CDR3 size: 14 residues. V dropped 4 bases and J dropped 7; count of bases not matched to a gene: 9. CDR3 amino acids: CASSVAAGGIGYTF. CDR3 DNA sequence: TGTGCCAGCAGTGTGGCGGCAGGGGGGATTGGCTACACCTTC.

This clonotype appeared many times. The CDR3 sequence: CASRLPAAHSGANVLTF. The CDR3 bases are TGTGCCAGCAGGCTCCCGGCCGCCCACTCTGGGGCCAACGTCCTGACTTTC. This chain uses TRBV2 with TRBJ2-6; no clear D. The CDR3 contains 17 residues. V lost 6 bases and J 0 bases, leaving 15 bases between the germline ends. Per germline, CDR1 SNHLY and CDR2 FYNNEI. Based on the CDR3 plus reference TRBV2 and TRBJ2-6, the full variable domain is EPEVTQTPSHQVTQMGQEVILRCVPISNHLYFYWYRQILGQKVEFLVSFYNNEISEKSEIFDDQFSVERPDGSNFTLKIRSTKLEDSAMYFCASRLPAAHSGANVLTFGAGSRLTVL.

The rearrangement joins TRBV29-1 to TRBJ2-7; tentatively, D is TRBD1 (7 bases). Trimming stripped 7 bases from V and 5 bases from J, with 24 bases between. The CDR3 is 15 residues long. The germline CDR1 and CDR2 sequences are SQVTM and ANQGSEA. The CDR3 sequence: CSAGGSAGGYHEQYF. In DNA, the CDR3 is TGCAGCGCCGGAGGGAGCGCAGGGGGTTACCACGAGCAGTACTTC.

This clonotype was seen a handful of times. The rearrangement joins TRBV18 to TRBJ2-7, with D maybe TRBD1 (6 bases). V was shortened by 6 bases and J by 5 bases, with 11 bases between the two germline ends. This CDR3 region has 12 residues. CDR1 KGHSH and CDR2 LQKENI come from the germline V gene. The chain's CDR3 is CASSSGAHEQYF. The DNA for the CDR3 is TGTGCCAGCTCGTCAGGGGCCCACGAGCAGTACTTC.

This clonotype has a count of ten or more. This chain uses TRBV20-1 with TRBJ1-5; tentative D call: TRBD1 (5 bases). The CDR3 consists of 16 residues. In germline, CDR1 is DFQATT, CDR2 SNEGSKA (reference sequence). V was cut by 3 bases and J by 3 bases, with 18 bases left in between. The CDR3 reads CSARGGEAHINQPQHF. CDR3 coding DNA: TGCAGTGCTAGGGGAGGGGAGGCCCATATCAATCAGCCCCAGCATTTT.

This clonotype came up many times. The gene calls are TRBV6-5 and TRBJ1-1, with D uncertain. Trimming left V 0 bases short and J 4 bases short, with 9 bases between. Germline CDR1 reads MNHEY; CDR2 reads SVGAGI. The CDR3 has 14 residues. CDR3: CASSYSRTSTEAFF. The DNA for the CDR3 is TGTGCCAGCAGTTACTCACGAACAAGCACTGAAGCTTTCTTT.

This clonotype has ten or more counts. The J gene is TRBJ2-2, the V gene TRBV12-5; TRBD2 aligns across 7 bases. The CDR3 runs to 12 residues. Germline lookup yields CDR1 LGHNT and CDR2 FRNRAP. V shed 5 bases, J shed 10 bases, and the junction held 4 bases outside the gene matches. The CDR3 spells CASGLRGSELFF. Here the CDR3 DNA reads TGTGCTAGTGGTCTGCGGGGGTCGGAGCTGTTTTTT.

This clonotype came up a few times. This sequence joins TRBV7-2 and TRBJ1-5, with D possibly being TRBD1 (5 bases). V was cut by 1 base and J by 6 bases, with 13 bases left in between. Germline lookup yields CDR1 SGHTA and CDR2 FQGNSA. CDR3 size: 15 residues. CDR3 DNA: TGTGCCAGCAGCTTAGTGGTAGGGGAGGGTCAGCCCCAGCATTTT. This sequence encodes CASSLVVGEGQPQHF.

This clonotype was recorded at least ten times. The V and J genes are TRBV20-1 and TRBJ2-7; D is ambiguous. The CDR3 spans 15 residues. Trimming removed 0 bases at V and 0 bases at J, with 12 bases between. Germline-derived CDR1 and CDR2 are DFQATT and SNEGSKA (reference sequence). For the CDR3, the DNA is TGCAGTGCTAGAGATGGGCAGTACAGCTCCTACGAGCAGTACTTC. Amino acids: CSARDGQYSSYEQYF.

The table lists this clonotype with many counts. CDR3 DNA sequence: TGTGCCAGCACCACCCGGAGGGGGGAGACCCAGTACTTC. Its translation is CASTTRRGETQYF. The chain employs TRBV6-1 and TRBJ2-5; possibly TRBD1 or TRBD2 for D (6 bases each). Germline-derived CDR1 and CDR2 are MNHNS and SASEGT. The CDR3 spans 13 residues. V shed 7 bases and J shed 5 bases, with 14 bases lying between them.

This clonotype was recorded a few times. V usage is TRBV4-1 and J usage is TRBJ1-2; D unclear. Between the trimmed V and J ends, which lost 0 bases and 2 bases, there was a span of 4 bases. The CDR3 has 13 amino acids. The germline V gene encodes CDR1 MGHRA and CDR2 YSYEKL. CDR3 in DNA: TGCGCCAGCAGCCAAGACAGCAACTATGGCTACACCTTC. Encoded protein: CASSQDSNYGYTF.

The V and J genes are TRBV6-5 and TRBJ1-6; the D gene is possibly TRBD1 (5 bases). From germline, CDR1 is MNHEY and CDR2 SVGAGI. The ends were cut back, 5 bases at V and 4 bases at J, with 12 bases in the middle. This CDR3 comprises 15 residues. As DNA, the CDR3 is TGTGCCAGCAGTACTCTCGACAGATATAATTCACCCCTCCACTTT. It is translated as CASSTLDRYNSPLHF.

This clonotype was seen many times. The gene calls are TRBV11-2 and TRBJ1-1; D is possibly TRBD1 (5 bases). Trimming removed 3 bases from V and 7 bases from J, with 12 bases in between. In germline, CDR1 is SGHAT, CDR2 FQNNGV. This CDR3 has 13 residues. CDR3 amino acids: CASSFLDSNEAFF. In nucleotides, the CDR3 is TGTGCCAGCAGCTTCCTTGACAGCAATGAAGCTTTCTTT. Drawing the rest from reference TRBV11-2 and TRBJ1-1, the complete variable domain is EAGVAQSPRYKIIEKRQSVAFWCNPISGHATLYWYQQILGQGPKLLIQFQNNGVVDDSQLPKDRFSAERLKGVDSTLKIQPAKLEDSAVYLCASSFLDSNEAFFGQGTRLTVV.

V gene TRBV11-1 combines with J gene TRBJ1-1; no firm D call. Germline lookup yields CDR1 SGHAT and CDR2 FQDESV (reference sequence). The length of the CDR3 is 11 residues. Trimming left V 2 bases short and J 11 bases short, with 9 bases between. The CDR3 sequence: CASSLWGSAFF. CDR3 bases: TGTGCCAGCAGCTTATGGGGTTCGGCTTTCTTT.